The 20 T cell receptor beta chains listed next were all sequenced from one sample in a study of blood T cell repertoires in COVID-19. Assay used: immunoSEQ multiplex PCR; TCRdb lists only in-frame clones, some missing. The repertoire includes tens of thousands of clones, around 89% of them detected once, and 0.5% to 0.7% sits in the top ten. Sequencing was carried out using peripheral blood. These receptors all stem from a woman aged 40 to 50 with active or convalescent COVID-19.

The V gene is TRBV5-1, the J gene TRBJ2-7; TRBD1 might be the D (6 bases). Trimming shortened V by 2 bases and J by 3 bases, and 15 bases separated the two germline ends. There are 15 residues in the CDR3. Per the germline V gene, CDR1 is SGHRS and CDR2 is YFSETQ. The CDR3 protein is CASSFDRPLVYEQYF. The CDR3 DNA is TGCGCCAGCAGCTTCGACAGGCCGCTCGTCTACGAGCAGTACTTC. The whole variable domain, filled in from reference TRBV5-1 and TRBJ2-7, reads KAGVTQTPRYLIKTRGQQVTLSCSPISGHRSVSWYQQTPGQGLQFLFEYFSETQRNKGNFPGRFSGRQFSNSRSEMNVSTLELGDSALYLCASSFDRPLVYEQYFGPGTRLTVT.

The chain recombines TRBV19 with TRBJ2-3; the D gene is possibly TRBD2 (6 bases). The V and J ends lost 8 bases and 1 base respectively, with 16 bases between them. Germline V gene sequence: CDR1 LNHDA, CDR2 SQIVND (reference sequence). The CDR3 is made up of 15 amino acids. The chain's CDR3 is CASYDRRGGTDTQYF. The CDR3 nucleotides read TGTGCCAGTTATGACCGGCGGGGCGGCACAGATACGCAGTATTTT.

V usage is TRBV30 and J usage is TRBJ2-7, with 7 bases fitting TRBD2. V gave up 1 base and J gave up 6 bases; unmatched junction bases: 0. CDR1 is GTSNPN and CDR2 is SVGIG in the germline V gene (reference sequence). The CDR3 contains 11 residues. CDR3 protein: CAWSGGGEQYF. The CDR3 coding sequence is TGTGCCTGGAGTGGCGGGGGCGAGCAGTACTTC.

V is TRBV9 and J is TRBJ2-5; 9 bases agree with TRBD1. CDR1 and CDR2 from the germline V gene are SGDLS and YYNGEE. With V trimmed by 3 bases and J by 5 bases, 8 bases remained unmatched. This CDR3 is built from 15 residues. CDR3 coding DNA: TGTGCCAGCAGCGCAACGGGACAGGGCCAGGAGACCCAGTACTTC. Translated: CASSATGQGQETQYF.

The chain recombines TRBV12-3 or TRBV12-4 with TRBJ2-1, with D possibly matching TRBD2 (6 bases). Trimming cost V 6 bases and J 6 bases, with 12 bases left between them. The CDR3 covers 13 residues. This chain's CDR3 is CASSAGTFNEQFF. For the CDR3, the DNA is TGTGCCAGCAGCGCCGGGACTTTCAATGAGCAGTTCTTC.

This clone was detected only a few times. V is TRBV19 and J is TRBJ1-5; D is unclear. Trimming pared 5 bases from V and 9 bases from J, leaving 8 bases between. CDR1 is LNHDA, CDR2 SQIVND, per germline (reference sequence). The CDR3 is 11 residues long. CDR3 nucleotides: TGTGCCAGTAGTCCTCAGTGGCCCCAGCATTTT. Its translation is CASSPQWPQHF.

CDR3: CASSPLETGGHEGTEAFF. The CDR3 region has the DNA TGCGCCAGCAGCCCCCTCGAGACAGGGGGCCACGAGGGCACTGAAGCTTTCTTT. The genes are TRBV4-1 and TRBJ1-1; 10 bases line up with TRBD1. Germline V lookup: CDR1 MGHRA, CDR2 YSYEKL. V shed 4 bases and J 4 bases; nucleotides not matched to a gene: 15. This CDR3 has 18 amino acids.

The V call is TRBV27, the J call TRBJ2-3; 7 nucleotides align to TRBD2. CDR1 and CDR2 from the germline V gene are MNHEY and SMNVEV (reference sequence). Trimming removed 2 bases from V and 15 bases from J; junction bases left unmatched: 11. The CDR3 sequence is 13 residues long. The CDR3 region is CASSLTTAGVGYF. DNA for the CDR3: TGTGCCAGCAGTTTAACGACGGCGGGAGTGGGCTATTTT.

The V gene is TRBV10-1, the J gene TRBJ2-7; 9 bases are shared with TRBD1. This CDR3 contains 15 residues. The trim removed 4 bases at V and 0 bases at J, leaving 4 bases unmatched. Germline values: CDR1 WNHNN, CDR2 SYGVQD (reference sequence). The DNA of the CDR3 is TGCGCCAGCAGTGTGGGACAGGGCATCTCCTACGAGCAGTACTTC. Encoded protein: CASSVGQGISYEQYF.

V gene TRBV19 combines with J gene TRBJ2-3; TRBD1 matches 7 bases. After removal of 1 base from V and 0 bases from J, the junction contained 1 base not matched to a gene. Germline lookup yields CDR1 LNHDA and CDR2 SQIVND (reference sequence). The CDR3 consists of 15 residues. The CDR3 here is CASSIGDRSTDTQYF. The CDR3 DNA reads as TGTGCCAGTAGTATAGGGGACAGAAGCACAGATACGCAGTATTTT.

The chain recombines TRBV6-5 with TRBJ1-1; TRBD1 agrees at 7 bases. Germline V gene sequence: CDR1 MNHEY, CDR2 SVGAGI. This CDR3 spans 15 amino acids. Trimming at V came to 6 bases and at J to 0 bases, leaving 7 bases not matched to a gene. The CDR3 DNA follows: TGTGCCAGCAGGGAGACAGGGACAGTGAACACTGAAGCTTTCTTT. This translates into CASRETGTVNTEAFF.

The CDR3 here is CASFERGVAKNIQYF. The CDR3, as DNA: TGCGCCAGTTTCGAACGGGGGGTAGCCAAAAACATTCAGTACTTC. This chain links TRBV4-1 with TRBJ2-4; 7 nucleotides match TRBD2. Germline CDR1 is MGHRA and CDR2 is YSYEKL. This CDR3 is built from 15 residues. With 9 bases clipped from V and 0 bases from J, the junction kept 8 bases outside the gene matches.

The chain links TRBV10-3 to TRBJ2-7; D is uncertain. This CDR3 region has 12 residues. Trimming pared 4 bases from V and 5 bases from J, leaving 9 bases between. Germline assignment: CDR1 ENHRY and CDR2 SYGVKD. CDR3 residues: CAISATNDEQYF. The CDR3 coding sequence is TGTGCCATCAGTGCCACAAACGACGAGCAGTACTTC.

The chain uses TRBV4-1 and TRBJ1-1, with a tentative D call TRBD1 (5 bases). The CDR3 has 14 amino acids. Germline CDR1 is MGHRA and CDR2 is YSYEKL. V dropped 0 bases and J dropped 7 bases, with 12 bases sitting between them. The CDR3 coding sequence is TGCGCCAGCAGCCAAGAGGGGCAGGACAATGAAGCTTTCTTT. It specifies CASSQEGQDNEAFF.

V gene TRBV28 combines with J gene TRBJ1-2, with D maybe TRBD1 (5 bases). The CDR3 has 13 residues. The germline CDR1 and CDR2 sequences are MDHEN and SYDVKM. V lost 4 bases, J lost 3 bases, and 9 bases lay in between. The CDR3 loop is CASSSRDYYGYTF. CDR3 coding DNA: TGTGCCAGCAGTTCCCGGGACTACTATGGCTACACCTTC.

J is TRBJ2-1 and V is TRBV30, with 11 bases matching TRBD2. V was pared by 0 bases and J by 9 bases, with 4 bases of the junction left unmatched. Germline loops: CDR1 GTSNPN, CDR2 SVGIG (reference sequence). This CDR3 contains 14 residues. The CDR3 loop is CAWSVLAGVSEQFF. CDR3 sequence (DNA): TGTGCCTGGAGTGTACTAGCGGGAGTGAGTGAGCAGTTCTTC. The full variable domain, in which reference TRBV30 and TRBJ2-1 provide the parts outside the CDR3, is SQTIHQWPATLVQPVGSPLSLECTVEGTSNPNLYWYRQAAGRGLQLLFYSVGIGQISSEVPQNLSASRPQDRQFILSSKKLLLSDSGFYLCAWSVLAGVSEQFFGPGTRLTVL.

V and J are TRBV7-8 and TRBJ2-7, with 11 bases matching TRBD2. The CDR3 runs 17 residues. V gave up 5 bases and J gave up 3 bases; unmatched junction bases: 12. Germline CDR1 and CDR2: SGHVS and FQNEAQ. CDR3: CASSPYRVGLAGYEQYF. DNA of the CDR3: TGTGCCAGCAGCCCCTACAGGGTCGGACTAGCGGGCTACGAGCAGTACTTC.

This clone was counted once. V is TRBV10-2 and J is TRBJ1-1; 11 nucleotides agree with TRBD1. Losses at the gene ends were 6 bases for V and 3 bases for J; bases not matched to a gene: 6. Germline CDR1 WSHSY, CDR2 SAAADI. This CDR3 has 15 amino acids. DNA of the CDR3: TGCGCCAGCAGGGACAGGGGGCGTGAGGACACTGAAGCTTTCTTT. Amino acid sequence: CASRDRGREDTEAFF.

This chain uses TRBV12-5 with TRBJ1-1; D uncertain. The CDR3 has 19 amino acids. Looked up from germline, CDR1 is LGHNT and CDR2 is FRNRAP. V was cut by 4 bases and J by 3 bases, with 27 bases left in between. CDR3 sequence reads: CASGSVRVPTNDIYTEAFF. The DNA of the CDR3 is TGTGCTAGTGGTTCCGTCCGCGTCCCTACCAATGACATTTACACTGAAGCTTTCTTT. The complete variable domain, with remaining parts taken from reference TRBV12-5 and TRBJ1-1, reads DARVTQTPRHKVTEMGQEVTMRCQPILGHNTVFWYRQTMMQGLELLAYFRNRAPLDDSGMPKDRFSAEMPDATLATLKIQPSEPRDSAVYFCASGSVRVPTNDIYTEAFFGQGTRLTVV.

The gene calls are TRBV30 and TRBJ1-2; TRBD1 aligns across 9 bases. V shed 1 base and J 2 bases; nucleotides not matched to a gene: 8. The V gene's germline CDR1 is GTSNPN and CDR2 SVGIG (reference sequence). This CDR3 is 16 amino acids long. In nucleotides, the CDR3 is TGTGCCTGGAGTGGAACCTTGACAGGGGGGAACTATGGCTACACCTTC. Its translation: CAWSGTLTGGNYGYTF.